This is a list of T cell receptor beta chains from one sample in a study of a mutant IDH1 vaccine in newly diagnosed glioma. Their recognized antigens are unknown. The method was immunoSEQ multiplex PCR; TCRdb's version includes in-frame clones alone and lacks a portion of them. The data contain under 70,000 clones, roughly four fifths of them singletons. Sequenced material: PBMCs, taken from a glioma patient whose treatment included an IDH1 peptide vaccine. The receptors were sampled from a young man with glioma. CDR3s include the opening cysteine and the closing phenylalanine or tryptophan. Each record gives: V gene, clone size, CDR3 length, D gene, J gene, CDR3 DNA, CDR3 protein. A D gene is named only where the DNA matches it firmly. A row's size may be missing; if present it is once, few, many or a size class.

V: TRBV5-1
size: .
length: 17
D: TRBD1
J: TRBJ2-7
DNA: TGCGCCAGCAGCTTATTCCCGGGACAGGAGGTTTCCTACGAGCAGTACTTC
CDR3: CASSLFPGQEVSYEQYF

V: TRBV7-9
size: .
length: 17
D: .
J: TRBJ1-4
DNA: TGTGCCAGCAGCTTATGGCTTCGGGGACCAACTAATGAAAAACTGTTTTTT
CDR3: CASSLWLRGPTNEKLFF

V: TRBV9
size: .
length: 14
D: .
J: TRBJ2-7
DNA: TGTGCCAGCAGCGGCGAAGAGGGGCGAAACGAGCAGTACTTC
CDR3: CASSGEEGRNEQYF

V: TRBV5-6
size: once
length: 13
D: .
J: TRBJ2-5
DNA: TGTGCCAGCAGCTTAGGACTTCAAGAGACCCAGTACTTC
CDR3: CASSLGLQETQYF

V: TRBV6-6
size: .
length: 13
D: .
J: TRBJ1-2
DNA: TGTGCCAGCAGTTACGATGGCAGCTATGGCTACACCTTC
CDR3: CASSYDGSYGYTF

V: TRBV28
size: .
length: 15
D: .
J: TRBJ1-5
DNA: TGTGCCAGCAGTTTAGGTACGGGGATGAATCAGCCCCAGCATTTT
CDR3: CASSLGTGMNQPQHF

V: TRBV5-1
size: .
length: 13
D: .
J: TRBJ1-3
DNA: TGCGCCAGCTCTACCCGCTCTGGAAACACCATATATTTT
CDR3: CASSTRSGNTIYF

V: TRBV10-1
size: .
length: 19
D: .
J: TRBJ2-2
DNA: TGCGCCAGCAGTGAGAGCCCACCGAGGTGGGGGGCGGTCGGCGGGGAGCTGTTTTTT
CDR3: CASSESPPRWGAVGGELFF

V: TRBV7-9
size: .
length: 13
D: .
J: TRBJ2-3
DNA: TGTGCCAGCAGCCCCCCGGGCACAGATACGCAGTATTTT
CDR3: CASSPPGTDTQYF

V: TRBV6-1
size: .
length: 15
D: .
J: TRBJ1-2
DNA: TGTGCCAGCAGGGACGACAGGCGCTGGATAGGCGGCTACACCTTC
CDR3: CASRDDRRWIGGYTF

V: TRBV6-5
size: once
length: 15
D: TRBD2
J: TRBJ2-3
DNA: TGTGCCAGCAGCCGGACTAGCGGAAGCACAGATACGCAGTATTTT
CDR3: CASSRTSGSTDTQYF

V: TRBV9
size: few
length: 12
D: .
J: TRBJ2-4
DNA: TGTGCCAGCAGCAAACAGGGAAACATTCAGTACTTC
CDR3: CASSKQGNIQYF

V: TRBV5-6
size: few
length: 14
D: .
J: TRBJ1-1
DNA: TGTGCCAGCAGGAGTTGGGGGGCGAACACTGAAGCTTTCTTT
CDR3: CASRSWGANTEAFF

V: TRBV21-1
size: .
length: 12
D: .
J: TRBJ1-2
DNA: TGTGCCAGCAGCAAAGGACACTATGGCTACACCTTC
CDR3: CASSKGHYGYTF

V: TRBV19
size: .
length: 13
D: .
J: TRBJ2-7
DNA: TGTGCCAGTAGTATTGGCGGGTTCTACGAGCAGTACTTC
CDR3: CASSIGGFYEQYF

V: TRBV6-5
size: .
length: 16
D: TRBD1
J: TRBJ1-3
DNA: TGTGCCAGCAGTTCGGGACAGCGTTCCTCTGGAAACACCATATATTTT
CDR3: CASSSGQRSSGNTIYF

V: TRBV25-1
size: few
length: 15
D: .
J: TRBJ1-1
DNA: TGTGCCAGCAGTACCACAGGTTTTAGAGGAACTGAAGCTTTCTTT
CDR3: CASSTTGFRGTEAFF

V: TRBV6-1
size: .
length: 15
D: .
J: TRBJ1-2
DNA: TGTGCCAGCAGTGATTCTCCGGGGGTGGACTATGGCTACACCTTC
CDR3: CASSDSPGVDYGYTF

V: TRBV5-5
size: .
length: 13
D: .
J: TRBJ1-2
DNA: TGTGCCAGCAGCTTGGTAGTAAACTATGGCTACACCTTC
CDR3: CASSLVVNYGYTF

V: TRBV6-7
size: .
length: 14
D: .
J: TRBJ1-5
DNA: TGTGCCTTCGAGAGGGAGGAGGACAATCAGCCCCAGCATTTT
CDR3: CAFEREEDNQPQHF

V: TRBV6-5
size: .
length: 15
D: TRBD1
J: TRBJ1-5
DNA: TGTGCCAGCAGCCCCGACAGGGGAGGCAATCAGCCCCAGCATTTT
CDR3: CASSPDRGGNQPQHF

V: TRBV27
size: .
length: 13
D: .
J: TRBJ1-1
DNA: TGTGCCAGCAGCCGGGCCCCGAACACTGAAGCTTTCTTT
CDR3: CASSRAPNTEAFF

V: TRBV7-2
size: .
length: 17
D: .
J: TRBJ2-3
DNA: TGTGCCAGCAGCAAGGACAGTACAGCATCTAGCACAGATACGCAGTATTTT
CDR3: CASSKDSTASSTDTQYF

V: TRBV14
size: .
length: 14
D: .
J: TRBJ2-5
DNA: TGTGCCAGCAGCCAAGACCAGTACCAAGAGACCCAGTACTTC
CDR3: CASSQDQYQETQYF

V: TRBV4-1
size: .
length: 15
D: .
J: TRBJ1-3
DNA: TGCGCCAGCAGCCAAGTAGCGACAGTGGGAAACACCATATATTTT
CDR3: CASSQVATVGNTIYF

V: TRBV4-2
size: .
length: 19
D: TRBD2
J: TRBJ2-1
DNA: TGTGCCAGCAGCCTACGGGCTAGCGGGGGGTCTAGCTCCTACAATGAGCAGTTCTTC
CDR3: CASSLRASGGSSSYNEQFF

V: TRBV5-4
size: .
length: 15
D: .
J: TRBJ2-3
DNA: TGTGCCAGCAGCTTGGCGGGAGAAGGCACAGATACGCAGTATTTT
CDR3: CASSLAGEGTDTQYF

V: TRBV28
size: .
length: 16
D: TRBD1
J: TRBJ1-4
DNA: TGTGCCAGCAGTTTGTACCGGCAGGGGGCTCGTGAAAAACTGTTTTTT
CDR3: CASSLYRQGAREKLFF

V: TRBV5-1
size: .
length: 16
D: .
J: TRBJ1-1
DNA: TGCGCCAGCAGCTTGCCCACTCTAGACAGGATCAATGAAGCTTTCTTT
CDR3: CASSLPTLDRINEAFF

V: TRBV5-1
size: .
length: 14
D: TRBD1
J: TRBJ2-4
DNA: TGCGCCAGCAGCATAGGACAGGTAGAAAACATTCAGTACTTC
CDR3: CASSIGQVENIQYF

V: TRBV27
size: few
length: 16
D: .
J: TRBJ1-1
DNA: TGTGCCAGCACTGTCTCCGGAGACTGGATGAACACTGAAGCTTTCTTT
CDR3: CASTVSGDWMNTEAFF

V: TRBV4-1
size: once
length: 16
D: .
J: TRBJ2-3
DNA: TGCGCCAGCAGCCAAGAATTGACGGCAAGCACAGATACGCAGTATTTT
CDR3: CASSQELTASTDTQYF

V: TRBV6-5
size: .
length: 16
D: .
J: TRBJ1-6
DNA: TGTGCCAGCAGTTACTCCCGGGACACCTATAATTCACCCCTCCACTTT
CDR3: CASSYSRDTYNSPLHF

V: TRBV6-5
size: .
length: 14
D: .
J: TRBJ2-7
DNA: TGTGCCAGCAGTCCCATGGACGTTCGGAACGAGCAGTACTTC
CDR3: CASSPMDVRNEQYF

V: TRBV6-5
size: .
length: 14
D: TRBD1
J: TRBJ1-1
DNA: TGTGCCAGCAGGTCCGGGACAGGGAACACTGAAGCTTTCTTT
CDR3: CASRSGTGNTEAFF

V: TRBV6-6
size: .
length: 15
D: TRBD1
J: TRBJ1-2
DNA: TGTGCCAGCAGACCCGGACAGGGGGCATCCTATGGCTACACCTTC
CDR3: CASRPGQGASYGYTF

V: TRBV7-2
size: .
length: 15
D: .
J: TRBJ1-5
DNA: TGTGCCAGCAGCCTAGGAGCGGCCAGCAATCAGCCCCAGCATTTT
CDR3: CASSLGAASNQPQHF

V: TRBV7-9
size: .
length: 16
D: .
J: TRBJ2-3
DNA: TGTGCCAGCAGCTATGTGACTTCCCCAGGCACAGATACGCAGTATTTT
CDR3: CASSYVTSPGTDTQYF

V: TRBV14
size: .
length: 14
D: .
J: TRBJ1-1
DNA: TGTGCCAGCAGCCAAGAGAGGGGCGGGGCCGAAGCTTTCTTT
CDR3: CASSQERGGAEAFF

V: TRBV29-1
size: .
length: 12
D: .
J: TRBJ1-4
DNA: TGCAGCGTTTTAGGACCGAGCGAAAAACTGTTTTTT
CDR3: CSVLGPSEKLFF

V: TRBV5-6
size: .
length: 12
D: .
J: TRBJ2-7
DNA: TGTGCCAGCAGCTTGGTCGGCTACGAGCAGTACTTC
CDR3: CASSLVGYEQYF

V: TRBV10-1
size: .
length: 14
D: TRBD2
J: TRBJ2-5
DNA: TGCGCCAGCAGTGCAAGGACTAGCGGGGGGGCCCAGTACTTC
CDR3: CASSARTSGGAQYF

V: TRBV27
size: .
length: 13
D: .
J: TRBJ2-7
DNA: TGTGCCAGCAGTTTCGGGATCCACTACGAGCAGTACTTC
CDR3: CASSFGIHYEQYF

V: TRBV28
size: .
length: 14
D: .
J: TRBJ1-4
DNA: TGTGCCAGCAGCTCGGCCGGAGGATATGAAAAACTGTTTTTT
CDR3: CASSSAGGYEKLFF

V: TRBV5-1
size: .
length: 14
D: TRBD1
J: TRBJ2-5
DNA: TGCGCCAGCAGCCCCGACAGGGGGAGCGAGACCCAGTACTTC
CDR3: CASSPDRGSETQYF

V: TRBV27
size: .
length: 15
D: TRBD1
J: TRBJ1-1
DNA: TGTGCCAGCAGTCCATATACGACAGGGACCAATGAAGCTTTCTTT
CDR3: CASSPYTTGTNEAFF